This T cell receptor (beta chain) was observed in a study of shared clonotypes between healthy human individuals. Sequencing was performed with immunoSEQ multiplex PCR; in TCRdb, only in-frame clones are kept and a portion is missing. There are around 530,000 clones in the sample; around 78% occur only once, and about 12% lies in the top ten. The CDR3 has 14 amino acids. V shed 5 bases and J shed 3 bases, with 13 bases lying between them. CDR1 GTSNPN and CDR2 SVGIG come from the germline V gene (reference sequence). This clone was recorded many times. This specimen includes other DNA sequences encoding the same CDR3.

The receptor's source is a woman aged 40-49 years in good health. Some clones in this sample may be carry-over from other donors' samples. What was sequenced was PBMCs. The chain uses TRBV30 and TRBJ2-2; weak D call: TRBD1 (6 bases). CDR3 loop: CAWQGRQYTGELFF. DNA for the CDR3: TGTGCCTGGCAGGGGCGACAGTACACCGGGGAGCTGTTTTTT.